This TCR beta chain was documented in a study of blood T cell repertoires in COVID-19. At the level of the study: Spain, Italy and the United States supplied samples that represented acute and convalescent COVID-19. In each case, the material was cDNA or gDNA derived from T cells, B-cell-depleted T cells, or PBMCs.

The authors' processing: Amplified reference gene primers provided the basis for estimating nucleated cell counts. Measured with immunoSEQ multiplex PCR; TCRdb has only the in-frame clones, and not every one. That table gives V, J and clone size, and the DNA gave D and trimming. The repertoire consists of around 700,000 clones, with 90% occurring once and the leading ten covering more than 0.25%. Germline CDR1 SGHRS, CDR2 YFSETQ. Trimming removed 0 bases from V and 1 base from J, with 10 bases in between. This CDR3 region has 15 residues. Material: peripheral blood. This TCR derives from a woman between 18 and 29 years old with acute or convalescent COVID-19. The chain couples TRBV5-1 to TRBJ1-1; D remains ambiguous. CDR3 residues: CASSLVVQPNTEAFF. CDR3 in DNA: TGCGCCAGCAGCTTGGTGGTACAACCGAACACTGAAGCTTTCTTT.